This TCR beta chain stems from a study of CD8+ T cells in alopecia areata. Across the whole study: A 6-month period off drug followed tofacitinib, which lasted 6 to 18 months.

After isolation, RNA underwent reverse transcription to generate cDNA as the sequencing template. Sequencing was performed with immunoSEQ multiplex PCR; in TCRdb, only in-frame clones are kept and a portion is missing. The sample lists more than 200,000 clones, 67% occurring once. The CDR3 has 15 residues. Germline lookup yields CDR1 GTSNPN and CDR2 SVGIG (reference sequence). The V end lost 4 bases, the J end lost 6 bases, and 21 bases lay between the germline ends. Regarding the study as a whole: Among the cells sequenced in scalp samples are also the resident alphabeta T cells of normal skin. Mice gave a clearer picture of TCR sharing than patients did, possibly for HLA-related reasons.

A word on this clone: Its target is not known.

The rearrangement links TRBV30 to TRBJ1-2, with unresolved D. The clonotype was recovered from a human donor with alopecia areata. This material consisted of CD4+ T cells sorted from blood, taken at week 0. CDR3 amino acids: CAWNPLGGPLDGYTF. CDR3 bases: TGTGCCTGGAACCCCCTGGGAGGGCCACTGGATGGCTACACCTTC.